This is a list of T cell receptor beta chains from one sample in a study of blood T cell repertoires in COVID-19. Using immunoSEQ multiplex PCR, the repertoire was profiled, and TCRdb retains in-frame clones only, with some absent. The repertoire holds tens of thousands of clones, with roughly 82% as singletons. Sequencing was carried out using peripheral blood. Receptors were obtained from a woman aged 55-69 years with acute or convalescent COVID-19. Both conserved end residues are part of each CDR3. A D gene is named only where the DNA matches it firmly. Size is omitted from some rows. Given values are once, few, many or a class for expanded clones.

abundance: .; v_gene: TRBV5-6; j_gene: TRBJ1-1; d_gene: .; CDR3nt: TGTGCCAGCAGCTTGGTGGGGGGGACATCCATGAACACTGAAGCTTTCTTT; CDR3aa: CASSLVGGTSMNTEAFF
abundance: .; v_gene: TRBV19; j_gene: TRBJ1-2; d_gene: .; CDR3nt: TGTGCCAGCAACGTCGGGGGGCGGATCTATGGCTACACCTTC; CDR3aa: CASNVGGRIYGYTF
abundance: .; v_gene: TRBV9; j_gene: TRBJ2-1; d_gene: TRBD2; CDR3nt: TGTGCCAGCAGCTCCGGGGTTGGGACTAGCGGGGACCGCTCCTACAATGAGCAGTTCTTC; CDR3aa: CASSSGVGTSGDRSYNEQFF
abundance: .; v_gene: TRBV4-1; j_gene: TRBJ1-2; d_gene: .; CDR3nt: TGCGCCAGCAGCCAAGGTAGCCGGTTCGGCTATGGCTACACCTTC; CDR3aa: CASSQGSRFGYGYTF
abundance: .; v_gene: TRBV27; j_gene: TRBJ2-1; d_gene: TRBD1; CDR3nt: TGTGCCAGCAGTCCGGGACAGGGGACCTACAATGAGCAGTTCTTC; CDR3aa: CASSPGQGTYNEQFF
abundance: .; v_gene: TRBV6-1; j_gene: TRBJ2-7; d_gene: TRBD2; CDR3nt: TGTGCCAGCAGGGAAACTAGCGGGAGGACCATCTACGAGCAGTACTTC; CDR3aa: CASRETSGRTIYEQYF
abundance: .; v_gene: TRBV2; j_gene: TRBJ1-2; d_gene: TRBD1; CDR3nt: TGTGCCAGCAGGCCTTCGGACAGGGCGATACTGAAGAATAACTATGGCTACACCTTC; CDR3aa: CASRPSDRAILKNNYGYTF
abundance: .; v_gene: TRBV30; j_gene: TRBJ1-2; d_gene: .; CDR3nt: TGTGCCTCAAGGAGTGGCTTCGCCTCCAACTATGGCTACACCTTC; CDR3aa: CASRSGFASNYGYTF
abundance: .; v_gene: TRBV11-3; j_gene: TRBJ2-1; d_gene: TRBD2; CDR3nt: TGTGCCAGCAGCTTCCGCGGGAGGAATGAGCAGTTCTTC; CDR3aa: CASSFRGRNEQFF
abundance: once; v_gene: TRBV2; j_gene: TRBJ2-7; d_gene: TRBD1; CDR3nt: TGTGCCAGCACCGGGACAGGGGGGTTCCACGAGCAGTACTTC; CDR3aa: CASTGTGGFHEQYF
abundance: .; v_gene: TRBV27; j_gene: TRBJ1-5; d_gene: .; CDR3nt: TGTGCCAGCAGTACACAGGAGAATAGCAATCAGCCCCAGCATTTT; CDR3aa: CASSTQENSNQPQHF
abundance: once; v_gene: TRBV7-9; j_gene: TRBJ2-7; d_gene: .; CDR3nt: TGTGCCAGCAGCTTAGCGTTCAACGAGCAGTACTTC; CDR3aa: CASSLAFNEQYF
abundance: .; v_gene: TRBV7-3; j_gene: TRBJ2-7; d_gene: .; CDR3nt: TGTGCCAGCAGCGTCGCAGGGGACCCATCCTACGAGCAGTACTTC; CDR3aa: CASSVAGDPSYEQYF
abundance: .; v_gene: TRBV7-9; j_gene: TRBJ2-1; d_gene: .; CDR3nt: TGTGCCAGCAGGAGCATGTTAGGGGTCTCCTACAATGAGCAGTTCTTC; CDR3aa: CASRSMLGVSYNEQFF
abundance: .; v_gene: TRBV12-3/TRBV12-4; j_gene: TRBJ1-2; d_gene: .; CDR3nt: TGTGCCAGCAGTTCCAGGGCTACCTATGGCTACACCTTC; CDR3aa: CASSSRATYGYTF
abundance: .; v_gene: TRBV29-1; j_gene: TRBJ2-3; d_gene: TRBD1; CDR3nt: TGCAGCCTCGACAGGGGGACTAGCACAGATACGCAGTATTTT; CDR3aa: CSLDRGTSTDTQYF
abundance: .; v_gene: TRBV6-5; j_gene: TRBJ1-1; d_gene: .; CDR3nt: TGTGCCAGCAGTCTCAACCGGGACACTGAAGCTTTCTTT; CDR3aa: CASSLNRDTEAFF
abundance: once; v_gene: TRBV7-6; j_gene: TRBJ2-3; d_gene: .; CDR3nt: TGTGCCAGCAGCTTAGAAGGTGGGAGGATCTCCACAGATACGCAGTATTTT; CDR3aa: CASSLEGGRISTDTQYF
abundance: few; v_gene: TRBV6-6; j_gene: TRBJ1-2; d_gene: .; CDR3nt: TGTGCCAGCCAGTCGGGGGACTATGGCTACACCTTC; CDR3aa: CASQSGDYGYTF
abundance: .; v_gene: TRBV15; j_gene: TRBJ2-7; d_gene: .; CDR3nt: TGTGCCACCAGCACAACGGTCTCCTACGAGCAGTACTTC; CDR3aa: CATSTTVSYEQYF
abundance: .; v_gene: TRBV11-2; j_gene: TRBJ2-7; d_gene: .; CDR3nt: TGTGCCAGCACTTCAGGGATCGAGCAGTACTTC; CDR3aa: CASTSGIEQYF
abundance: .; v_gene: TRBV28; j_gene: TRBJ2-4; d_gene: TRBD1; CDR3nt: TGTGCCAGCAGTCGGACAGGGGCGAAGAAAAACATTCAGTACTTC; CDR3aa: CASSRTGAKKNIQYF
abundance: .; v_gene: TRBV12-2; j_gene: TRBJ2-7; d_gene: .; CDR3nt: TGTGCGGCCTCGCTTTTAACTAGCGGCCTATTTGAGCAGTACTTC; CDR3aa: CAASLLTSGLFEQYF
abundance: .; v_gene: TRBV7-8; j_gene: TRBJ2-7; d_gene: .; CDR3nt: TGTGCCAGCAGCTTACGGGACTCAGCCAGCTCCTACGAGCAGTACTTC; CDR3aa: CASSLRDSASSYEQYF
abundance: once; v_gene: TRBV18; j_gene: TRBJ1-3; d_gene: TRBD1; CDR3nt: TGTGCCAGCTCCGCCGGGACAGGGGACTCTGGAAACACCATATATTTT; CDR3aa: CASSAGTGDSGNTIYF
abundance: .; v_gene: TRBV24-1; j_gene: TRBJ2-6; d_gene: TRBD1; CDR3nt: TGTGCCACCAGTGACCCTAGTTACAGGGGGAGAAAGGGCTCTGGGGCCAACGTCCTGACTTTC; CDR3aa: CATSDPSYRGRKGSGANVLTF
abundance: once; v_gene: TRBV2; j_gene: TRBJ1-4; d_gene: TRBD1; CDR3nt: TGTGCCAGCAGGGGCGGTGGGACAGCTAATGAAAAACTGTTTTTT; CDR3aa: CASRGGGTANEKLFF